This T cell receptor (beta chain) stems from a study of PD-1 blockade in classical Hodgkin lymphoma. This clone has only one observation. Each patient experienced a relapse that followed autologous stem cell transplantation, and brentuximab vedotin exposure varied. V was clipped by 2 bases and J by 5 bases, with 6 bases between them. The CDR3 covers 12 residues. Germline CDR1 reads SGHVS; CDR2 reads FNYEAQ. TCRdb keeps only in-frame clones here, not all; method: immunoSEQ multiplex PCR. Here the sample spans just over 60,000 clones, about 91% being singletons. The chain combines TRBV7-6 with TRBJ2-5, with unresolved D. The source material was peripheral blood mononuclear cells (PBMCs), sampled at baseline. This clonotype was obtained from a human donor with classical Hodgkin lymphoma. The CDR3 sequence: CASSLLDETQYF. The DNA for the CDR3 is TGTGCCAGCAGCTTATTAGATGAGACCCAGTACTTC.